These 10 T cell receptor beta chains were all obtained from the same sample, sequenced in a study of regulatory T cells in long-lasting Graves disease. Documented time point: persistent/refractory GD, antithyroid drugs over 5 years with positive TRAb. PBMC-derived RNA was used for the TCR library. Investigators prepared the TCR beta libraries by applying iRepertoire HTBI primers and Arm-PCR of CDR3 regions. One entry per CDR3 protein results from TCRdb running MiXCR on the multiplex PCR reads. The sample records around 510,000 distinct CDR3 sequences, around 20% being singletons. This sample comprised peripheral blood mononuclear cells (PBMCs), obtained when the disease was refractory, from a patient treated with antithyroid drugs. The receptors shown here come from a female donor with Graves disease.

On this clonotype: One base away lies a much larger clone, so this may be a sequencing read error. The chain uses TRBV28 and TRBJ1-5, with TRBD1 identical over 7 bases. The length of the CDR3 is 17 residues. Germline CDR1 MDHEN, CDR2 SYDVKM. The CDR3 DNA sequence: TGTGCCAGCACCATTAGAGGGGGCGAGCATAGCAATCAGCCCCAGCGTTTT. It specifies CASTIRGGEHSNQPQRF.

Many counts were recorded for this clonotype. This rearrangement joins TRBV6-1 to TRBJ1-1, with TRBD1 matching over 7 bases. Germline trimming cut 6 bases from V and 2 bases from J; bases unmatched to any gene: 9. The CDR3 consists of 15 residues. Germline V gene lookup returns CDR1 MNHNS and CDR2 SASEGT. DNA of the CDR3: TGTGCCAGCAGAAATTATGACAGGGAAAACACTGAAGCTTTCTTT. It translates to CASRNYDRENTEAFF.

Remarks on this clonotype: A much larger clonotype is one base distant, so this may be a read error. V and J are TRBV28 and TRBJ1-5; D is ambiguous. Trimming took off 8 bases at V and 4 bases at J, with 15 bases between the two ends. The CDR3 is 14 residues long. Germline CDR1 reads MDHEN; CDR2 reads SYDVKM. CDR3 sequence: CASEAAVANQPQHF. CDR3 nucleotides: TGTGCCAGCGAAGCTGCGGTAGCAAATCAGCCCCAGCATTTT. Supplemented by reference TRBV28 and TRBJ1-5, the full variable domain reads DVKVTQSSRYLVKRTGEKVFLECVQDMDHENMFWYRQDPGLGLRLIYFSYDVKMKEKGDIPEGYSVSREKKERFSLILESASTNQTSMYLCASEAAVANQPQHFGDGTRLSIL.

This clonotype was counted many times. The CDR3 loop is CASSHLRQKSGYTF. The CDR3 coding sequence is TGTGCCAGCAGCCACCTCAGACAGAAATCGGGCTACACCTTC. V gene TRBV7-8 combines with J gene TRBJ1-2; a weak D match, TRBD1 (5 bases). The V gene lost 5 bases and the J gene lost 8 bases, with 18 bases spanning the gap. Germline V gene data show CDR1 as SGHVS and CDR2 as FQNEAQ. The CDR3 totals 14 residues.

V and J are TRBV5-6 and TRBJ2-1; 7 bases line up with TRBD1. Germline V gives CDR1 SGHDT, CDR2 YYEEEE. The CDR3 totals 15 residues. V dropped 2 bases and J dropped 6; count of bases not matched to a gene: 8. CDR3 nucleotides: TGTGCCAGCAGCTTACCCGTAGGGGGCCCCAATGAGCAGTTCTTC. Translated, it gives CASSLPVGGPNEQFF.

This clonotype was seen many times. The chain joins TRBV12-3 or TRBV12-4 to TRBJ2-2; TRBD2 might be the D (5 bases). The CDR3 totals 15 residues. Between the trimmed V and J ends, which lost 5 bases and 0 bases, there was a span of 10 bases. CDR3 sequence reads: CASSPSTTNTGELFF. The CDR3 region has the DNA TGTGCCAGCAGTCCTAGCACCACGAACACCGGGGAGCTGTTTTTT.

This clonotype was counted ten times or more. The chain employs TRBV28 and TRBJ1-5; D perhaps matches TRBD1 (6 bases). The V gene's germline CDR1 is MDHEN and CDR2 SYDVKM. V was trimmed by 4 bases and J by 6 bases, leaving 13 bases between them. The CDR3 spans 14 residues. The CDR3: CASSSRGGSQPQHF. The CDR3 bases are TGTGCCAGCAGTTCCAGGGGAGGCAGTCAGCCCCAGCATTTT.

About this clonotype itself: This may be a read error, as it is one base from a much larger clone. The chain links TRBV20-1 to TRBJ2-7; 7 nucleotides agree with TRBD1. The CDR3 totals 12 residues. Germline V CDR1 and CDR2: DFQATT, SNEGSKA (reference sequence). Trimming took 3 bases from V and 7 from J; bases not matched to a gene: 6. CDR3 residues: CSARGDRREQYF. The CDR3, as DNA: TGCAGTGCTAGGGGGGACAGAAGAGAGCAGTACTTC.

This chain uses TRBV12-3 or TRBV12-4 with TRBJ2-7; 12 nucleotides match TRBD2. CDR3 length: 15 amino acids. Trimming removed 6 bases from V and 4 bases from J; junction bases left unmatched: 7. For the CDR3, the DNA is TGTGCCAGCAGACCTCTAGCGGGAGGGCTATACGAGCAGTACTTC. This gives the protein CASRPLAGGLYEQYF.

This clonotype was picked up many times. The chain couples TRBV7-2 to TRBJ2-7; the match to TRBD2 covers 10 bases. The germline gives CDR1 SGHTA, CDR2 FQGNSA. V was pared by 5 bases and J by 5 bases, with 9 bases of the junction left unmatched. There are 15 residues in the CDR3. The CDR3 nucleotides read TGTGCCAGCAGCCATCTAGCGGGAGAAATCAACGAGCAGTACTTC. This encodes CASSHLAGEINEQYF.